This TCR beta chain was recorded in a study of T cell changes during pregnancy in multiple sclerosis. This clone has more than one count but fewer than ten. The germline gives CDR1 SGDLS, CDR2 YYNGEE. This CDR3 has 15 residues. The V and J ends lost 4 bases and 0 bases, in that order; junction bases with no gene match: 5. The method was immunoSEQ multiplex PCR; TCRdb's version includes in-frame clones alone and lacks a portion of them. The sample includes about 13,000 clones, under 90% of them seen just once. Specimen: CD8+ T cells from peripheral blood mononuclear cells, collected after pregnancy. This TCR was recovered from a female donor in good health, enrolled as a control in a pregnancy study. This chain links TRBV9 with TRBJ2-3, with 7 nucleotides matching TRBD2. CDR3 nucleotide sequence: TGTGCCAGCAGCCCGAGGGAGGGCAGCACAGATACGCAGTATTTT. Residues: CASSPREGSTDTQYF.